The T cell receptor beta chain described here comes from a study of T cell responses to AZD1222 COVID-19 vaccine. Whole-study results and caveats: Targets within unmutated variant regions were reportedly found for nearly half of spike-specific TCRs. Just a handful of AZD1222 recipients tested seropositive at baseline.

Notes on this clone: As yet, its antigen is unknown.

This table comes from immunoSEQ multiplex PCR, and its TCRdb copy is limited to in-frame clones, with some not included. The sample has roughly 98,000 clones; roughly nine tenths are singletons. The V and J ends lost 1 base and 7 bases, in that order; junction bases with no gene match: 1. This CDR3 comprises 14 residues. Germline assignment: CDR1 GTSNPN and CDR2 SVGIG (reference sequence). The chain combines TRBV30 with TRBJ1-6, with 10 bases that match TRBD1. The sequence derives from an adult in good health. Sequenced material: peripheral blood, taken on day 0 of AZD1222 vaccination. CDR3 in DNA: TGTGCCTGGAGTGGGACAGGGGGAAATTCACCCCTCCACTTT. Its protein product is CAWSGTGGNSPLHF.